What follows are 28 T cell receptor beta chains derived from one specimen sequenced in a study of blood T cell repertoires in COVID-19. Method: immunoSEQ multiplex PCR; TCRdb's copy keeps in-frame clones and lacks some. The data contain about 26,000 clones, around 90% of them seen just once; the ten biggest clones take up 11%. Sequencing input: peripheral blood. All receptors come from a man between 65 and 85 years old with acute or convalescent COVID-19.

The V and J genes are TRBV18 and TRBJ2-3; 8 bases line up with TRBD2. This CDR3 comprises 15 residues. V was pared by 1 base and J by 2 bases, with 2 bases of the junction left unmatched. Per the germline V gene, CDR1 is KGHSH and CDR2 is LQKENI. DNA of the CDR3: TGTGCCAGCTCACCACTAGCGGGACCCACAGATACGCAGTATTTT. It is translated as CASSPLAGPTDTQYF.

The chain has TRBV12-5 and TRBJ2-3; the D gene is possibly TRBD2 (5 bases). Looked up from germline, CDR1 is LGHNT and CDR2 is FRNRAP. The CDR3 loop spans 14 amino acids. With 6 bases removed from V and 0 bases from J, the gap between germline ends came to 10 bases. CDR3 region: CASGADLSTDTQYF. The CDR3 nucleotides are TGTGCTAGTGGAGCGGATCTTAGCACAGATACGCAGTATTTT.

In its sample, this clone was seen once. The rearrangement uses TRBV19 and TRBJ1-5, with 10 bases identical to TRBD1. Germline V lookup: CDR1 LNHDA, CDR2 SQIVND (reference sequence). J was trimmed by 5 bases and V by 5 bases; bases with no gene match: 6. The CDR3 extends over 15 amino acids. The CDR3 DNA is TGTGCCAGTAGTCCAGGGACAGGGGCGGATCAGCCCCAGCATTTT. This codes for CASSPGTGADQPQHF.

In DNA form, the CDR3 reads TGCAGTGCTAGTGGTGGGACAGTTAATTCACCCCTCCACTTT. Its protein is CSASGGTVNSPLHF. The rearrangement links TRBV20-1 to TRBJ1-6, with 7 bases identical to TRBD1. V lost 3 bases to trimming and J lost 6 bases; unmatched junction nucleotides: 5. Germline CDR1 DFQATT, CDR2 SNEGSKA (reference sequence). This CDR3 has 14 amino acids.

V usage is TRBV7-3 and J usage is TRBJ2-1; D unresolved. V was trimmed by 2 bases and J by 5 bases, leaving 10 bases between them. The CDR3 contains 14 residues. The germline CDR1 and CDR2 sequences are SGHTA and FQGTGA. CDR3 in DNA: TGTGCCAGCAGCTTAGAGGCTTTTAACAATGAGCAGTTCTTC. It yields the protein CASSLEAFNNEQFF.

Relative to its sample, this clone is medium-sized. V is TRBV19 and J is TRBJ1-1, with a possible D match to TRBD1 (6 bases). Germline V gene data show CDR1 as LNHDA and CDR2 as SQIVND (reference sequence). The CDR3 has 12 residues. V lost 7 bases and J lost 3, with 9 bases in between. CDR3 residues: CASNDRYTEAFF. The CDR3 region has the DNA TGTGCCAGTAACGACAGGTACACTGAAGCTTTCTTT.

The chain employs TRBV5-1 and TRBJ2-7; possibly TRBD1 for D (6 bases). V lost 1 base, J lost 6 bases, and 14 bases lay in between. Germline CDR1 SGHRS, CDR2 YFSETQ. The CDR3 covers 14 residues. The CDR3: CASSLNREIGEQYF. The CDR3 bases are TGCGCCAGCAGCTTGAACAGGGAAATTGGCGAGCAGTACTTC.

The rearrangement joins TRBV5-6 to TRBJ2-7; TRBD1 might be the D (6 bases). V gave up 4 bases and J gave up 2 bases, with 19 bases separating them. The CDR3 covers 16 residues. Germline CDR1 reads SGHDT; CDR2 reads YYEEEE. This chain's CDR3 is CASSPDSAGDTYEQYF. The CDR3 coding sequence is TGTGCCAGCAGCCCTGACTCCGCAGGGGATACCTACGAGCAGTACTTC.

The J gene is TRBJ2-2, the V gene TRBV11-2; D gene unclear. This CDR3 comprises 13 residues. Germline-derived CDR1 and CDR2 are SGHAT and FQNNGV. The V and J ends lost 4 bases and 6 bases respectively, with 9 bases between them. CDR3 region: CASSYSRAGELFF. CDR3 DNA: TGTGCCAGCAGCTACAGCCGAGCCGGGGAGCTGTTTTTT.

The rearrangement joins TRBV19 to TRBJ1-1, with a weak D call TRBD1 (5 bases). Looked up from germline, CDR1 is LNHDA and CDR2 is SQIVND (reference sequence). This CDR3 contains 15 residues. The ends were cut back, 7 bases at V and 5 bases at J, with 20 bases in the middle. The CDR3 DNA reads TGTGCCAGTATAAAGACAGCTAACTCTAGGACTGAAGCTTTCTTT. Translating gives CASIKTANSRTEAFF.

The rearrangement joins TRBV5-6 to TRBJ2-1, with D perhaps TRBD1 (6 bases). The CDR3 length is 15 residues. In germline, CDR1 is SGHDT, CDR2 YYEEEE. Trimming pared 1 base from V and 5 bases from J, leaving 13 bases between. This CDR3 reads CASSLSGHLNNEQFF. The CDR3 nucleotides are TGTGCCAGCAGCTTGTCGGGACACCTCAACAATGAGCAGTTCTTC.

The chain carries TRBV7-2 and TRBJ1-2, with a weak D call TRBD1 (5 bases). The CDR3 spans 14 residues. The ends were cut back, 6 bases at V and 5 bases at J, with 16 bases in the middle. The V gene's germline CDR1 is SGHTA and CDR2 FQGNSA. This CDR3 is CASRPGGGVYGYTF. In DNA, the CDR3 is TGTGCCAGCAGACCGGGGGGGGGAGTTTATGGCTACACCTTC.

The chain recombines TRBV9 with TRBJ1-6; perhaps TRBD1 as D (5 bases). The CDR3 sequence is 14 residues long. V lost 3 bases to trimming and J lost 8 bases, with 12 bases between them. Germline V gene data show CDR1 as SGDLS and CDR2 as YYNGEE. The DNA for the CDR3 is TGTGCCAGCAGCGCCAGGGTGTTCGATTCACCCCTCCACTTT. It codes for CASSARVFDSPLHF.

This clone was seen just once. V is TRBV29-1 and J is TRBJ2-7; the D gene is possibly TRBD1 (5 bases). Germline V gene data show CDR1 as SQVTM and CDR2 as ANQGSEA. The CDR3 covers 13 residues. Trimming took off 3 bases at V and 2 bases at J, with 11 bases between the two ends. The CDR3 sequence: CSVDRAGTYEQYF. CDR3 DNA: TGCAGCGTTGACAGGGCAGGGACCTACGAGCAGTACTTC.

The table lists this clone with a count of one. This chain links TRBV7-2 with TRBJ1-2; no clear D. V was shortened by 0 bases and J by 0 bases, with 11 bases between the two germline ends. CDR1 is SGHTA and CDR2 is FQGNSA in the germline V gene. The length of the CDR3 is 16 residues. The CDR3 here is CASSLATTGTNYGYTF. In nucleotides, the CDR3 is TGTGCCAGCAGCTTAGCGACGACGGGAACTAACTATGGCTACACCTTC.

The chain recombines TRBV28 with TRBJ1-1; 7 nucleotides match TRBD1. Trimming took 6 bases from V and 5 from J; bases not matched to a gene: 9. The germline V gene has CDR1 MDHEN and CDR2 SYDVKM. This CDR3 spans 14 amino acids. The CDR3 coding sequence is TGTGCCAGCAGCCAAACAGGGGCCGGGACTGAAGCTTTCTTT. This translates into CASSQTGAGTEAFF.

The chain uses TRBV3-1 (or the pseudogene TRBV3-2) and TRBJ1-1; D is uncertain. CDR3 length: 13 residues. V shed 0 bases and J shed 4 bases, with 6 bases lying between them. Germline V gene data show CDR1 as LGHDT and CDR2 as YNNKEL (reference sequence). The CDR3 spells CASSQESLTEAFF. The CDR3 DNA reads TGTGCCAGCAGCCAAGAGAGTCTCACTGAAGCTTTCTTT.

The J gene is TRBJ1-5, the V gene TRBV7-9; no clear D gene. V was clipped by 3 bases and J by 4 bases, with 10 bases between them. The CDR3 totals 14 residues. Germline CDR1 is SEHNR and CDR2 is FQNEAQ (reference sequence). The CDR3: CASSFGVGNQPQHF. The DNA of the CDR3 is TGTGCCAGCAGCTTCGGGGTGGGAAATCAGCCCCAGCATTTT.

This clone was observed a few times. CDR3 coding DNA: TGTGCCAGTAGTATCGGACAGGCCTACGAGCAGTACTTC. Its protein product is CASSIGQAYEQYF. This rearrangement joins TRBV19 to TRBJ2-7; 7 positions agree with TRBD1. The V gene end was trimmed by 3 bases and the J gene end by 2 bases; junction bases not matched to a gene: 1. CDR1 is LNHDA and CDR2 is SQIVND in the germline V gene (reference sequence). The CDR3 length is 13 residues.

This CDR3 reads CASSVAGAQGGELFF. CDR3 nucleotide sequence: TGTGCCAGCAGCGTAGCGGGAGCCCAGGGCGGGGAGCTGTTTTTT. The chain joins TRBV9 to TRBJ2-2; D might be TRBD2 (6 bases). Germline-derived CDR1 and CDR2 are SGDLS and YYNGEE. This CDR3 region has 15 residues. Deletions cut 0 bases from V and 7 bases from J, with 13 bases between.

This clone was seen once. The CDR3: CASSPRSHAMFF. DNA for the CDR3: TGTGCCAGTAGTCCGCGGAGCCATGCCATGTTTTTT. This rearrangement joins TRBV19 to TRBJ1-4; unclear D gene. V lost 5 bases to trimming and J lost 15 bases, with 16 bases between them. From germline, CDR1 is LNHDA and CDR2 SQIVND (reference sequence). CDR3 length equals 12 residues.

CDR3 in DNA: TGTGCCAGTAGTATGGAGGCTACGAACACCGGGGAGCTGTTTTTT. Translating it yields CASSMEATNTGELFF. The rearrangement joins TRBV19 to TRBJ2-2, with a tentative D call TRBD2 (5 bases). Germline CDR1 reads LNHDA; CDR2 reads SQIVND (reference sequence). The CDR3 length is 15 residues. V was pared by 3 bases and J by 0 bases, with 8 bases between.

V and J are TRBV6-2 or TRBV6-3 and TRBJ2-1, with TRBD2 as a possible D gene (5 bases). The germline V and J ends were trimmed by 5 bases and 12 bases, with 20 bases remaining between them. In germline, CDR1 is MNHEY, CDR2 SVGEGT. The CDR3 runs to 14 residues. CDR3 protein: CASSPIGLPAGQFF. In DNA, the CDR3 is TGTGCCAGCAGTCCCATCGGACTTCCCGCAGGGCAGTTCTTC.

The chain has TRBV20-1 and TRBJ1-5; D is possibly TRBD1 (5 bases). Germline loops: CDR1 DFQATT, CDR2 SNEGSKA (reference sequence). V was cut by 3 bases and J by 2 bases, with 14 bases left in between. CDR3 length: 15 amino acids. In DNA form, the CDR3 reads TGCAGTGCTAGTTGGGCCCTACAGGGCAATCAGCCCCAGCATTTT. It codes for CSASWALQGNQPQHF.

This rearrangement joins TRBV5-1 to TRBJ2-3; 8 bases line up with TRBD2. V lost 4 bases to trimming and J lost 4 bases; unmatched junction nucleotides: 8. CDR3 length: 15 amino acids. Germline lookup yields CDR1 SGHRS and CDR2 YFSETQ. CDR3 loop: CASSLPGGGADTQYF. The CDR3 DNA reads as TGCGCCAGCAGCCTCCCGGGAGGGGGTGCAGATACGCAGTATTTT.

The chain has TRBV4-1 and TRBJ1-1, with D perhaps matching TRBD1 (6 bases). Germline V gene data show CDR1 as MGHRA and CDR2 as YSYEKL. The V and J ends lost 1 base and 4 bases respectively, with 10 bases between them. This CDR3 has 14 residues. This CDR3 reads CASSQVIGGTEAFF. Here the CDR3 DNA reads TGCGCCAGCAGCCAAGTGATAGGGGGCACTGAAGCTTTCTTT.

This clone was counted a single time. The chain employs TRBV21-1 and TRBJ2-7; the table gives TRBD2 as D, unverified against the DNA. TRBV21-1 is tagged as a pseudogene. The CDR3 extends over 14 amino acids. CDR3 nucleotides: TGTGCCAGCAGCAAAGAATCCGGGGACTACGAGCAGTACTTC. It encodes CASSKESGDYEQYF.

The CDR3 spells CASSSYRGEGETQYF. The CDR3 DNA reads TGTGCCAGCAGCTCCTACAGGGGTGAGGGAGAGACCCAGTACTTC. This chain links TRBV7-2 with TRBJ2-5, with 7 positions matching TRBD1. CDR1 SGHTA and CDR2 FQGNSA come from the germline V gene. This CDR3 contains 15 residues. V dropped 4 bases and J dropped 4; count of bases not matched to a gene: 9. Supplemented by reference TRBV7-2 and TRBJ2-5, the full variable domain reads GAGVSQSPSNKVTEKGKDVELRCDPISGHTALYWYRQSLGQGLEFLIYFQGNSAPDKSGLPSDRFSAERTGGSVSTLTIQRTQQEDSAVYLCASSSYRGEGETQYFGPGTRLLVL.